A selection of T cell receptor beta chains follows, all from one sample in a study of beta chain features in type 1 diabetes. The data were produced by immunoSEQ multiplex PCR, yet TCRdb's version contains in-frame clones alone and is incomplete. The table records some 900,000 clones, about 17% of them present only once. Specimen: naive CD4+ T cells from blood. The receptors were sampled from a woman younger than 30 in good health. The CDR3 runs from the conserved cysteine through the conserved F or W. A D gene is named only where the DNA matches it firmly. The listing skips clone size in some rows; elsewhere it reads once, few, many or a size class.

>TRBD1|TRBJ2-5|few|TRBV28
CASSYGQGEWETQYF
TGTGCCAGCAGTTATGGACAGGGGGAATGGGAGACCCAGTACTTC
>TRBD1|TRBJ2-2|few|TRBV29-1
CSVADRGTGELFF
TGCAGCGTTGCCGACAGGGGGACCGGGGAGCTGTTTTTT
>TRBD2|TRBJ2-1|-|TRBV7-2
CASSRAGVSYNEQFF
TGTGCCAGCAGCCGAGCGGGAGTATCCTACAATGAGCAGTTCTTC
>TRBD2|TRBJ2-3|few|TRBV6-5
CASSYSTSGVDTQYF
TGTGCCAGCAGTTACTCGACAAGCGGGGTCGATACGCAGTATTTT
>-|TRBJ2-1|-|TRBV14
CASSQEGENYRTNEQFF
TGTGCCAGCAGCCAAGAGGGTGAGAATTATAGGACCAATGAGCAGTTCTTC
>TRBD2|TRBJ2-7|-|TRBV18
CASSPPWPSGSDEQCF
TGTGCCAGCTCACCACCGTGGCCTAGCGGGAGTGACGAGCAGTGCTTC
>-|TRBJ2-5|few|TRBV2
CASSKRTAQETQYF
TGTGCCAGCAGCAAGAGGACAGCACAAGAGACCCAGTACTTC
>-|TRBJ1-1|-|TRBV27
CASMRGGTMPEAFF
TGTGCCAGCATGCGGGGGGGGACGATGCCTGAAGCTTTCTTT
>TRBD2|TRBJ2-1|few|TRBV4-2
CASSVRLASYNEQFF
TGTGCCAGCAGCGTCCGACTAGCGTCCTACAATGAGCAGTTCTTC
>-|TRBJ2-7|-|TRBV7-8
CASSSDPGFSYEQYF
TGTGCCAGCAGCTCCGATCCAGGGTTTTCCTACGAGCAGTACTTC
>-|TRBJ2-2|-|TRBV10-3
CAISGVSGNTGELFF
TGTGCCATCAGTGGTGTTAGCGGGAACACCGGGGAGCTGTTTTTT
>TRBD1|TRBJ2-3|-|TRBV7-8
CASSWGQGLTDTQYF
TGTGCCAGCAGCTGGGGACAGGGGCTCACAGATACGCAGTATTTT
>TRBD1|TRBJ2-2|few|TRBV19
CASETGDTGELFF
TGTGCCAGTGAGACAGGGGACACCGGGGAGCTGTTTTTT
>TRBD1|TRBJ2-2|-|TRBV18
CASSLGTGTNTGELFF
TGTGCCAGCTCGTTAGGGACAGGAACGAACACCGGGGAGCTGTTTTTT
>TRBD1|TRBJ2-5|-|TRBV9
CASSTGVTVGAQYF
TGTGCCAGCAGCACAGGGGTCACTGTAGGGGCCCAGTACTTC
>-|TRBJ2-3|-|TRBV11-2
CASSQNTDTQYF
TGTGCCAGCAGCCAAAACACAGATACGCAGTATTTT
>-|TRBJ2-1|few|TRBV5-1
CASSLAGLLNEQFF
TGCGCCAGCAGCTTGGCGGGACTTCTTAATGAGCAGTTCTTC
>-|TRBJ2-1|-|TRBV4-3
CASSQDFPHKGDEQFF
TGCGCCAGCAGCCAAGATTTTCCCCACAAGGGCGATGAGCAGTTCTTC
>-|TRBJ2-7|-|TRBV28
CASSFRRSGSYEQYF
TGTGCCAGCAGTTTCAGGAGATCTGGCTCCTACGAGCAGTACTTC
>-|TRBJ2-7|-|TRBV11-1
CASSGVKGRTSYEQYF
TGTGCCAGCAGCGGGGTAAAGGGCAGGACCTCCTACGAGCAGTACTTC
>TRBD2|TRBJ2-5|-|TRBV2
CASRTTGLAAETQYF
TGTGCCAGCAGGACCACGGGACTAGCGGCAGAGACCCAGTACTTC
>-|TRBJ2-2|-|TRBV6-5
CASRSQGTGELFF
TGTGCCAGCAGATCACAGGGAACCGGGGAGCTGTTTTTT
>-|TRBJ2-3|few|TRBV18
CASSPPSQLGADTQYF
TGTGCCAGCTCACCACCGAGTCAGTTAGGAGCAGATACGCAGTATTTT
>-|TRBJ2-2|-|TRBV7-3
CASSSSHPTGELFF
TGTGCCAGCAGCTCCAGTCACCCTACCGGGGAGCTGTTTTTT
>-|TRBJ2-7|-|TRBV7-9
CASSLVPSRQTRAYEQYF
TGTGCCAGCAGCTTAGTCCCCTCTCGACAGACCAGAGCCTACGAGCAGTACTTC
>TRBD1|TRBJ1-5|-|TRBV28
CASSSGGAGQPQHF
TGTGCCAGCAGTTCAGGGGGCGCGGGTCAGCCCCAGCATTTT
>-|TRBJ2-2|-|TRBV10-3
CAISEAMNTGELFF
TGTGCCATCAGTGAGGCAATGAACACCGGGGAGCTGTTTTTT
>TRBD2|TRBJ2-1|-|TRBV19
CASSQLASSYNEQFF
TGTGCCAGTAGTCAACTAGCGTCATCCTACAATGAGCAGTTCTTC
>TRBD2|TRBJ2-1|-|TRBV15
CATSRDRGSYNEQFF
TGTGCCACCAGCAGAGATCGCGGGAGCTACAATGAGCAGTTCTTC
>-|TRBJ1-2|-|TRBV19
CASRTQGTGYTF
TGTGCCAGTAGGACCCAGGGCACTGGCTACACCTTC
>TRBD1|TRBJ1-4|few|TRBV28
CASSSIRKDRGGEKLFF
TGTGCCAGCAGTTCGATCCGAAAGGACAGGGGTGGTGAAAAACTGTTTTTT
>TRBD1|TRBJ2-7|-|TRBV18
CASSPATGSYEQYF
TGTGCCAGCTCACCAGCGACAGGGTCCTACGAGCAGTACTTC
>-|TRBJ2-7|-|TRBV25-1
CASSESGRRTALEQYF
TGTGCCAGCAGTGAATCCGGACGTCGTACCGCCCTCGAGCAGTACTTC
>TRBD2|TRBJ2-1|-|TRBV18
CASSPFQREVYNEQFF
TGTGCCAGCTCACCATTCCAGCGGGAGGTCTACAATGAGCAGTTCTTC
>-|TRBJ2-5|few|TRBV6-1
CASSEMSGIGTQYF
TGTGCCAGCAGTGAAATGTCCGGCATTGGCACCCAGTACTTC
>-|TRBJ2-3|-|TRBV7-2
CASSLVGGTDTQYF
TGTGCCAGCAGCTTAGTTGGGGGCACAGATACGCAGTATTTT
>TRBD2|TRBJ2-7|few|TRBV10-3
CAISQNGGSSFYEQYF
TGTGCCATCAGCCAGAACGGCGGGAGTTCATTCTACGAGCAGTACTTC
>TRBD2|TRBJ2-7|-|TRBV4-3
CASSLAGETSYEQYF
TGCGCCAGCAGCCTGGCGGGAGAGACCTCCTACGAGCAGTACTTC
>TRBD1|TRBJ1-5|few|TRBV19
CASSTPGQGRSNQPQHF
TGTGCCAGTAGTACCCCGGGACAGGGGCGCAGCAATCAGCCCCAGCATTTT
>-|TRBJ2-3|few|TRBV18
CASSPTRTSTDTQYF
TGTGCCAGCTCACCAACGAGGACTAGCACAGATACGCAGTATTTT
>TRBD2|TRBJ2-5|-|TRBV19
CASSFGLAGAYQETQYF
TGTGCCAGTAGTTTCGGACTAGCGGGGGCGTACCAAGAGACCCAGTACTTC
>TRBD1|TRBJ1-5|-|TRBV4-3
CASSQDHRGNQPQHF
TGCGCCAGCAGCCAAGATCACAGGGGGAATCAGCCCCAGCATTTT
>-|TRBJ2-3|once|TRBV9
CASSVAPAGNTDTQYF
TGTGCCAGCAGCGTAGCGCCGGCAGGGAACACAGATACGCAGTATTTT
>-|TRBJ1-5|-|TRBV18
CASSPASDSNQPQHF
TGTGCCAGCTCACCGGCGAGCGATAGCAATCAGCCCCAGCATTTT
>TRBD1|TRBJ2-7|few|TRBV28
CASREQGGVYEQYF
TGTGCCAGCAGGGAACAGGGGGGAGTCTACGAGCAGTACTTC
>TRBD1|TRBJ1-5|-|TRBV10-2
CASSPGDRGFGMRPQHF
TGCGCCAGCAGCCCCGGGGACAGGGGATTTGGTATGCGGCCCCAGCATTTT
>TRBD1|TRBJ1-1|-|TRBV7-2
CASSGSTGYTEAFF
TGTGCCAGCAGCGGATCGACAGGGTACACTGAAGCTTTCTTT
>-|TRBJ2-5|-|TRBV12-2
CASLAAAETQYF
TGTGCAAGTCTGGCAGCAGCGGAGACCCAGTACTTC
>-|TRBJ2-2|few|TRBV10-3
CAIRQADTGELFF
TGTGCCATCAGGCAAGCCGACACCGGGGAGCTGTTTTTT